The 8 T cell receptor beta chains below were found in one sample sequenced in a study of blood T cells in healthy people across ages. Combining a sample-barcoded 5' primer with a J-beta primer mix, a second PCR ran for roughly 7 to 12 cycles. MiXCR was run by TCRdb on the 5' RACE reads, yielding one entry per CDR3 protein. The data hold about 1.4 million distinct CDR3 sequences, with 59% observed a single time. The specimen sequenced was blood. These receptors all come from a man between 18 and 29 years old in good health.

This sequence joins TRBV12-3 or TRBV12-4 and TRBJ2-1; 10 bases map to TRBD2. Losses at the gene ends were 8 bases for V and 0 bases for J; bases not matched to a gene: 7. The CDR3 contains 16 residues. The DNA for the CDR3 is TGTGCCAGCTCCCGGACTAGCGGACTCTCCTACAATGAGCAGTTCTTC. It specifies CASSRTSGLSYNEQFF.

This clonotype was counted at least ten times. The V gene is TRBV5-4, the J gene TRBJ2-3, with D possibly being TRBD2 (6 bases). The ends were cut back, 6 bases at V and 1 base at J, with 15 bases in the middle. CDR1 and CDR2 (germline): SGHNT, YYREEE (reference sequence). The CDR3 is made up of 15 amino acids. The CDR3 nucleotides are TGTGCCAGCAAAAGTGGGGGGTACGGCACAGATACGCAGTATTTT. It specifies CASKSGGYGTDTQYF.

This chain uses TRBV29-1 with TRBJ1-6, with D perhaps TRBD1 (6 bases). Germline loops: CDR1 SQVTM, CDR2 ANQGSEA. The CDR3 contains 13 residues. Trimming took 7 bases from V and 5 from J, leaving 12 bases between them. CDR3 protein: CSARQAHNSPLHF. The CDR3 region has the DNA TGCAGCGCTAGACAGGCTCATAATTCACCCCTCCACTTT.

The V gene is TRBV7-8, the J gene TRBJ2-7; possibly TRBD1 or TRBD2 for D (5 bases each). V lost 3 bases, J lost 6 bases, and 15 bases lay in between. The V gene's germline CDR1 is SGHVS and CDR2 FQNEAQ. This CDR3 region has 14 residues. CDR3 nucleotide sequence: TGTGCCAGCAGCTTGGGACCTCTTGAGGGCGAGCAGTACTTC. It yields the protein CASSLGPLEGEQYF.

Only a few counts were recorded for this clonotype. The V call is TRBV10-3, the J call TRBJ1-1; unclear D gene. CDR1 is ENHRY, CDR2 SYGVKD, per germline. Trimming took off 4 bases at V and 1 base at J, with 16 bases between the two ends. This CDR3 is built from 16 residues. The CDR3 coding sequence is TGTGCCATCAGTGGACGCAACGGACCCCGGAACACTGAAGCTTTCTTT. As protein: CAISGRNGPRNTEAFF.

The chain has TRBV6-5 and TRBJ2-1, with D uncertain. Germline V lookup: CDR1 MNHEY, CDR2 SVGAGI. The CDR3 sequence is 15 residues long. Trimming took off 6 bases at V and 3 bases at J, with 15 bases between the two ends. The CDR3 coding sequence is TGTGCCAGCAGAGTTTGGCCAGGCTACTACAATGAGCAGTTCTTC. This sequence encodes CASRVWPGYYNEQFF.

V usage is TRBV7-2 and J usage is TRBJ2-7; D remains ambiguous. CDR1 is SGHTA and CDR2 is FQGNSA in the germline V gene. This CDR3 has 14 amino acids. The V and J ends lost 3 bases and 3 bases respectively, with 12 bases between them. As DNA, the CDR3 is TGTGCCAGCAGCTTCGCAGGTCGAGGCTACGAGCAGTACTTC. This codes for CASSFAGRGYEQYF.

The gene calls are TRBV5-1 and TRBJ2-1, with 13 bases identical to TRBD2. V shed 0 bases, J shed 7 bases, and the junction held 10 bases outside the gene matches. Per germline, CDR1 SGHRS and CDR2 YFSETQ. The CDR3 runs 18 residues. The DNA of the CDR3 is TGCGCCAGCAGCTTGGGCCCAACTAGCGGGGGGGCGGGGAATGAGCAGTTCTTC. This translates into CASSLGPTSGGAGNEQFF. Filled out from reference TRBV5-1 and TRBJ2-1, the complete variable domain reads KAGVTQTPRYLIKTRGQQVTLSCSPISGHRSVSWYQQTPGQGLQFLFEYFSETQRNKGNFPGRFSGRQFSNSRSEMNVSTLELGDSALYLCASSLGPTSGGAGNEQFFGPGTRLTVL.